This T cell receptor beta chain was retrieved from a study of OX40 agonist ivuxolimab in advanced cancers. On the study more broadly: Dose-escalation patients had hepatocellular carcinoma, melanoma, renal cell or head and neck cancer.

Using immunoSEQ multiplex PCR, the repertoire was profiled, and TCRdb retains in-frame clones only, with some absent. Among about 69,000 clones listed, roughly 87% were seen once. This clone was detected once. This TCR was recovered from an adult with an advanced solid tumor such as melanoma, head and neck, liver or kidney cancer. Sequenced material: CD4+ or CD8+ T cells sorted from blood, taken in a trial of the OX40 agonist ivuxolimab.

The CDR3 loop is CASSPRGRTEQFF. The CDR3 DNA reads TGTGCCAGCTCACCACGGGGTCGGACTGAGCAGTTCTTC. This chain uses TRBV18 with TRBJ2-1; D is unresolved. V was pared by 1 base and J by 9 bases, with 10 bases between. From germline, CDR1 is KGHSH and CDR2 LQKENI. The CDR3 extends over 13 amino acids.